The TCR beta chain under discussion was sequenced for a study of shared clonotypes between healthy human individuals (dated by TCRdb to between 2020 and 2021). In the study overall: Three men and two women, aged 18 to 49 years, made up the cohort. For each donor, CD4 naive and CD4 memory were each run on three plates, CD8 naive on two plates, and CD8 memory on one plate. To estimate repertoire size and how much clonotypes are shared between individuals, the study performed deep sequencing of blood TCR repertoires from a few healthy adults. To increase sequencing depth and limit assay-specific biases, TCR repertoire library preparation and sequencing were carried out by different laboratories using diverse techniques. Between about 0.9 and 8.9 billion PBMCs per donor were obtained by leukapheresis. Here is what the overall study found, with its caveats: When several donors were compared, the shared fraction of clonotypes was about 5% for naive CD4, 3.5% to 4% for naive CD8, 2% to 2.5% for memory CD4, and less than 0.5% for memory CD8. Compared with non-shared clonotypes, the clonotypes found in all four sorted-subset donors had higher generation probabilities. Incomplete sequencing was indicated by rarefaction of sorted-subset datasets, despite the large sequencing depth. Because the study included only a small number of donors, the genetic and exposure-history diversity represented was limited. Pairwise subsampling led to the expectation that sequencing depth would affect the degree of clonotype sharing among donors. Sampling was limited to blood, and TCR repertoires in tissue likely differ from TCR repertoires in blood. Estimated clonotype richness was generally larger for naive than for memory subsets.

Points on this clone: Its antigen is unknown. No base quality information exists; no much larger clone differs at one position.

The donors were healthy, HIV-negative adults who had no recently reported acute infections or vaccinations. Every donor was a Caucasian adult residing in Nashville, Tennessee, USA. CD4+ T cells were enriched through magnetic negative selection, after which naive cells were positively selected on CD45RA and the remaining negative fraction served as the memory subset. Blood was obtained by leukapheresis, after which PBMCs were separated by Ficoll-Histopaque density gradient centrifugation and cryopreserved in liquid nitrogen vapor phase. Purity and quantity of every magnetically sorted T cell population were checked by analytical flow cytometry. From each sorted fraction, genomic DNA was isolated and quantified by UV absorbance on a Nanodrop 2000c. The germline V gene yields MGHRA for CDR1 and YSYEKL for CDR2. The junction shows trimming of 3 bases on V and 1 base on J, plus 12 bases between the germline ends. Measured from the cysteine to the phenylalanine, the CDR3 is 16 residues long. Only the CDR3 part of the read is kept: 48 bases, read in frame from the first base.

Using the deep immunoSEQ assay, TCR CDR3 regions were amplified from genomic DNA by multiplex PCR. Extracted genomic DNA from each cell subset was spread evenly across all wells of several immunoSEQ 96-well plates, with each plate serving as a replicate. For sorted subsets, each replicate PCR was loaded with approximately 200 ng genomic DNA, equivalent to about 30,000 T cell genomes. Purified libraries were quantified with a Qubit 3.0 fluorometer, sized on a Bioanalyzer 2100, and re-quantified with the KAPA Library Quantification kit. A separate single-read 150-cycle Illumina NextSeq 550 flow cell was used to sequence each immunoSEQ 96-well plate. The paper's data handling went like this. Because the immunoSEQ output held only junctional sequences and lacked quality scores, the filtering could not match the filtering applied to full-length reads. Sequences were annotated with PyIR, a Python wrapper for IgBLAST v1.9, and V/J genes and CDR3 were assigned using IMGT germline references. Any read was removed if the V/J assignment was weak (E-value above 1e-6), the CDR3 was missing, or the read contained stop codons, out-of-frame junctions, or ambiguous translated residues. V3J clonotypes were defined as sequences sharing an identical inferred V gene, J gene, and CDR3 amino acid sequence. Percentage overlap between repertoires was calculated by dividing the number of shared unique clonotypes by the size of the smaller repertoire. Richness of each repertoire was evaluated using RTK rarefaction, the Chao1 estimator, and Recon v2.1 estimates of unobserved clonotypes. For all TCRbeta clonotypes obtained by the gDNA method from a few donors, generation probabilities were computed with OLGA. The immuneACCESS repertoire file appears here via TCRdb, limited to in-frame rearrangements. These files lack a portion of the clones; in checked studies, under half of the deficit traces to unresolved V genes, and the cause of the others is not known. V and J calls and clone size follow that table, whereas D and trimming were derived from the DNA. This sample comprises 2 million to 2.5 million clones, just under 95% of them detected only once. The ten largest account for 0.37% of the sample.

The sequence derives from a man younger than 30 in good health. Some clones in this sample may be carry-over from other donors' samples. The sequence is built from TRBV4-1 and TRBJ2-2; the D gene is not confidently resolved. The sequencing input was naive CD4+ T cells from PBMCs. The cell subset or site label for this specimen denotes: CD45RA+ positively selected. The bases read TGCGCCAGCAGCCATACGGTCGAGAGGAACACCGGGGAGCTGTTTTTT. It translates to CASSHTVERNTGELFF.